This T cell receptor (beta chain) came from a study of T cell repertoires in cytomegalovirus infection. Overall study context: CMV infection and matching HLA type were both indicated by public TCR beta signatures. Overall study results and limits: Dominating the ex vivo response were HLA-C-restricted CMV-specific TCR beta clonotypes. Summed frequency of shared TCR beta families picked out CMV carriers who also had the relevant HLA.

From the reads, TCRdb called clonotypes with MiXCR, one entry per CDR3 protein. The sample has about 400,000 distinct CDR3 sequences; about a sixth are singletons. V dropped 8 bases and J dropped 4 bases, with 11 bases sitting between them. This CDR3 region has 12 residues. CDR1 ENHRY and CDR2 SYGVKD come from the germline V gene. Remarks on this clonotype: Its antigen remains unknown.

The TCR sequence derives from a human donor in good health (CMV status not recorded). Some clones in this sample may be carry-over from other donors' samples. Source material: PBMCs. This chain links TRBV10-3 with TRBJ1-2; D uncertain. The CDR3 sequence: CAIGQETYGYTF. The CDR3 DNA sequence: TGTGCCATCGGTCAGGAGACCTATGGCTACACCTTC.